These 23 T cell receptor beta chains share one sample of origin, sequenced in a study of CD8+CD57+ T cells in acquired aplastic anemia (dated by TCRdb to 2017 to 2018). The instrument given in TCRdb is Illumina HiSeq 2000. Profiling of TCR beta VDJ combinations and CDR3 sequences used genomic DNA as the template. Using fastp trimming at Q25 and MiXCR clonotype assembly, TCRdb reanalyzed the public sequencing data and kept in-frame beta chains. For every CDR3 protein sequence, its rows merge into one entry that carries the most common genes and DNA. For this sample there are 100,000 to 130,000 distinct CDR3 sequences; under 60% appear just once. The biggest ten clones account for 25% to 35% of the sample. The sequencing sample was made of sorted CD4+, CD8+, or CD8+CD57+ T cells (not recorded which) from PBMCs. The origin of the receptors is a human donor in good health, serving as a control.

About this clonotype: A single base separates this from a much larger clone, so it may be a read error. The J gene is TRBJ2-2, the V gene TRBV9, with D maybe TRBD2 (6 bases). Germline lookup yields CDR1 SGDLS and CDR2 YYNGEE. The CDR3 totals 12 residues. The CDR3 here is CASRGPTGGLFF. CDR3 DNA sequence: TGTGCCAGCAGGGGCCCTACCGGGGGGCTGTTTTTT. The variable domain in full, completed from reference TRBV9 and TRBJ2-2, reads DSGVTQTPKHLITATGQRVTLRCSPRSGDLSVYWYQQSLDQGLQFLIQYYNGEERAKGNILERFSAQQFPDLHSELNLSSLELGDSALYFCASRGPTGGLFFGEGSRLTVL.

This chain links TRBV20-1 with TRBJ2-5, with 11 bases fitting TRBD2. The CDR3 sequence is 15 residues long. Germline lookup yields CDR1 DFQATT and CDR2 SNEGSKA (reference sequence). V was pared by 3 bases and J by 5 bases, with 8 bases of the junction left unmatched. The CDR3 protein is CSASKLAGEWETQYF. The DNA of the CDR3 is TGCAGTGCTAGTAAACTAGCGGGGGAGTGGGAGACCCAGTACTTC.

The V call is TRBV19, the J call TRBJ1-2; 8 bases are shared with TRBD1. The CDR3 extends over 14 amino acids. The germline gives CDR1 LNHDA, CDR2 SQIVND (reference sequence). The junction had 6 bases not matched to a gene; V was cut back by 3 bases and J by 6 bases. The CDR3 DNA is TGTGCCAGTAGTATTGGACAGGGAGGGCATGGCTACACCTTC. This encodes CASSIGQGGHGYTF.

Concerning this clonotype: The missing conserved phenylalanine or tryptophan at the end of this CDR3 makes a read error likely. The chain recombines TRBV10-3 with TRBJ2-4; TRBD2 matches at 9 bases. The V gene's germline CDR1 is ENHRY and CDR2 SYGVKD. This CDR3 region has 17 residues. CDR3: CASSPRLADLAKNIQYL. For the CDR3, the DNA is TGTGCCAGCAGTCCCCGACTAGCGGACCTAGCCAAAAACATTCAGTACTTA.

The CDR3 loop reads CASGRTTQETQYF. CDR3 coding DNA: TGTGCCAGCGGTCGGACTACCCAAGAGACCCAGTACTTC. V and J are TRBV2 and TRBJ2-5, with D possibly matching TRBD2 (6 bases). V was cut by 8 bases and J by 1 base, with 11 bases left in between. CDR1 is SNHLY and CDR2 is FYNNEI in the germline V gene. The CDR3 is made up of 13 amino acids. The full variable domain, in which reference TRBV2 and TRBJ2-5 provide the parts outside the CDR3, is EPEVTQTPSHQVTQMGQEVILRCVPISNHLYFYWYRQILGQKVEFLVSFYNNEISEKSEIFDDQFSVERPDGSNFTLKIRSTKLEDSAMYFCASGRTTQETQYFGPGTRLLVL.

The rearrangement links TRBV7-2 to TRBJ1-5; D is ambiguous. The CDR3 runs 14 residues. The V end lost 0 bases, the J end lost 9 bases, and 12 bases lay between the germline ends. Per the germline V gene, CDR1 is SGHTA and CDR2 is FQGNSA. The CDR3 region has the DNA TGTGCCAGCAGCTTAGCGTCCACACCCCTGCCCCAGCATTTT. Its translation: CASSLASTPLPQHF.

The rearrangement joins TRBV10-1 to TRBJ2-7; D might be TRBD1 (5 bases). Per the germline V gene, CDR1 is WNHNN and CDR2 is SYGVQD (reference sequence). V shed 0 bases and J shed 1 base, with 10 bases lying between them. The CDR3 has 15 residues. The CDR3 here is CASSESVAGSYEQYF. The CDR3 coding sequence is TGCGCCAGCAGTGAGTCGGTAGCAGGGTCCTACGAGCAGTACTTC.

The chain employs TRBV15 and TRBJ2-3, with 8 positions matching TRBD2. The CDR3 is made up of 14 amino acids. The V and J ends lost 5 bases and 4 bases, in that order; junction bases with no gene match: 5. Germline values: CDR1 LNHNV, CDR2 YYDKDF (reference sequence). The CDR3 sequence: CATSGAGEADTQYF. CDR3 DNA sequence: TGTGCCACCAGCGGAGCGGGAGAGGCAGATACGCAGTATTTT.

The sample holds many counts of this clonotype. The chain links TRBV9 to TRBJ2-5, with TRBD2 as a possible D gene (6 bases). This CDR3 is 14 amino acids long. Germline-derived CDR1 and CDR2 are SGDLS and YYNGEE. Trimming left V 0 bases short and J 5 bases short, with 11 bases between. The CDR3 DNA sequence: TGTGCCAGCAGCGTAGAAGGGGCGGGGGAGACCCAGTACTTC. Amino acid sequence: CASSVEGAGETQYF. The full variable domain, in which reference TRBV9 and TRBJ2-5 provide the parts outside the CDR3, is DSGVTQTPKHLITATGQRVTLRCSPRSGDLSVYWYQQSLDQGLQFLIQYYNGEERAKGNILERFSAQQFPDLHSELNLSSLELGDSALYFCASSVEGAGETQYFGPGTRLLVL.

This clonotype showed up many times. V and J are TRBV9 and TRBJ2-1; no reliable D call. V was clipped by 2 bases and J by 7 bases, with 4 bases between them. This CDR3 is 11 amino acids long. The germline gives CDR1 SGDLS, CDR2 YYNGEE. DNA of the CDR3: TGTGCCAGCAGCGTCGCGAATGAGCAGTTCTTC. It encodes CASSVANEQFF.

This clonotype was counted between two and nine times. The chain recombines TRBV10-3 with TRBJ2-7; 7 positions match TRBD1. The CDR3 is 13 residues long. CDR1 is ENHRY and CDR2 is SYGVKD in the germline V gene. J was trimmed by 0 bases and V by 7 bases; bases with no gene match: 3. CDR3 sequence: CAINGQDSYEQYF. The CDR3 region has the DNA TGTGCCATCAACGGACAGGACTCCTACGAGCAGTACTTC.

This clonotype was found many times. The gene calls are TRBV12-3 or TRBV12-4 and TRBJ1-2; D is unclear. Trimming cost V 6 bases and J 1 base, with 9 bases left between them. This CDR3 region has 13 residues. The CDR3 DNA is TGTGCCAGCAGCACGGGCATTAACTATGGCTACACCTTC. Translating gives CASSTGINYGYTF.

This chain uses TRBV29-1 with TRBJ1-2; D is possibly TRBD1 (5 bases). The CDR3 extends over 12 amino acids. V lost 6 bases to trimming and J lost 4 bases, with 12 bases between them. The germline CDR1 and CDR2 sequences are SQVTM and ANQGSEA. CDR3 in amino acids: CSVESRGYGYTF. The CDR3 DNA is TGCAGCGTGGAGTCAAGGGGCTATGGCTACACCTTC.

V and J are TRBV2 and TRBJ1-1, with D tentatively TRBD1 (6 bases). The length of the CDR3 is 12 residues. Germline values: CDR1 SNHLY, CDR2 FYNNEI. Trimming cost V 6 bases and J 11 bases, with 16 bases left between them. CDR3 coding DNA: TGTGCCAGCAGGAGGACAGAGCGGGTGGCTTTCTTT. Translating gives CASRRTERVAFF.

The chain combines TRBV2 with TRBJ2-7; TRBD1 matches at 12 bases. Germline CDR1 reads SNHLY; CDR2 reads FYNNEI. The CDR3 spans 15 residues. V was clipped by 10 bases and J by 6 bases; unmatched bases: 13. The CDR3 protein is CAIRGQGTGGVEQYF. The CDR3 DNA follows: TGTGCCATCAGGGGGCAAGGGACAGGGGGCGTCGAGCAGTACTTC.

The CDR3 reads CASSLAQGPSYEQYF. CDR3 in DNA: TGTGCCAGCAGCTTAGCACAGGGCCCCTCCTACGAGCAGTACTTC. The V and J genes are TRBV7-8 and TRBJ2-7; D might be TRBD1 (6 bases). V was clipped by 0 bases and J by 0 bases, with 9 bases between them. Germline CDR1 reads SGHVS; CDR2 reads FQNEAQ. This CDR3 region has 15 residues.

The rearrangement joins TRBV7-2 to TRBJ2-7; TRBD1 aligns across 9 bases. This CDR3 has 15 residues. Trimming at V came to 5 bases and at J to 1 base, leaving 6 bases not matched to a gene. Germline V gene data show CDR1 as SGHTA and CDR2 as FQGNSA. This CDR3 is CASSQQTGGSYEQYF. CDR3 DNA: TGTGCCAGCAGCCAACAGACAGGGGGATCCTACGAGCAGTACTTC.

The chain employs TRBV19 and TRBJ1-5; D is undetermined. V lost 8 bases to trimming and J lost 3 bases, with 17 bases between them. CDR3 length: 15 residues. Germline loops: CDR1 LNHDA, CDR2 SQIVND (reference sequence). The CDR3 bases are TGTGCCAGTCAAAGAGTAGGGAGTGACAATCAGCCCCAGCATTTT. Its protein is CASQRVGSDNQPQHF.

In regard to this clonotype: A single base separates this from a much larger clone, so it may be a read error. The V and J genes are TRBV11-2 and TRBJ1-4; maybe TRBD1 (5 bases). Germline V gene sequence: CDR1 SGHAT, CDR2 FQNNGV. The CDR3 is 15 amino acids. The germline V and J ends were trimmed by 4 bases and 10 bases, with 19 bases remaining between them. The CDR3 spells CASSSRGGVGGKLFF. The DNA of the CDR3 is TGTGCCAGCAGCTCCCGGGGAGGGGTCGGTGGAAAACTGTTTTTT.

This sequence joins TRBV7-2 and TRBJ2-1; D is unresolved. CDR1 and CDR2 (germline): SGHTA, FQGNSA. The CDR3 has 13 residues. V shed 5 bases and J shed 2 bases, with 7 bases lying between them. This CDR3 reads CASSVIAYNEQFF. For the CDR3, the DNA is TGTGCCAGCAGCGTTATCGCCTACAATGAGCAGTTCTTC.

The gene calls are TRBV2 and TRBJ2-3; the D gene is possibly TRBD2 (6 bases). Germline assignment: CDR1 SNHLY and CDR2 FYNNEI. This CDR3 has 15 amino acids. The V gene lost 7 bases and the J gene lost 2 bases, with 16 bases spanning the gap. In DNA, the CDR3 is TGTGCCAGCATGACTAGTAGCACACACACAGATACGCAGTATTTT. Translation: CASMTSSTHTDTQYF.

In regard to this clonotype: Germline and junction disagree at one end, which may indicate a read error. This chain connects TRBV14 to TRBJ1-4, with 8 positions matching TRBD1. Germline loops: CDR1 SGHDN, CDR2 FVKESK. The CDR3 totals 17 residues. CDR3 sequence: CAGSQEVAGGASEKLFF. CDR3 DNA: TGTGCCGGCAGCCAAGAGGTTGCAGGGGGCGCGAGCGAAAAACTGTTTTTT.

At least ten counts were recorded for this clonotype. The chain links TRBV7-9 to TRBJ1-1, with no clear D. V lost 5 bases to trimming and J lost 6 bases, with 19 bases between them. The CDR3 runs 15 residues. Germline lookup yields CDR1 SEHNR and CDR2 FQNEAQ (reference sequence). The CDR3 bases are TGTGCCAGCAGCCCACCCGACACGGCTAGCGCTGAAGCTTTCTTT. This sequence encodes CASSPPDTASAEAFF.